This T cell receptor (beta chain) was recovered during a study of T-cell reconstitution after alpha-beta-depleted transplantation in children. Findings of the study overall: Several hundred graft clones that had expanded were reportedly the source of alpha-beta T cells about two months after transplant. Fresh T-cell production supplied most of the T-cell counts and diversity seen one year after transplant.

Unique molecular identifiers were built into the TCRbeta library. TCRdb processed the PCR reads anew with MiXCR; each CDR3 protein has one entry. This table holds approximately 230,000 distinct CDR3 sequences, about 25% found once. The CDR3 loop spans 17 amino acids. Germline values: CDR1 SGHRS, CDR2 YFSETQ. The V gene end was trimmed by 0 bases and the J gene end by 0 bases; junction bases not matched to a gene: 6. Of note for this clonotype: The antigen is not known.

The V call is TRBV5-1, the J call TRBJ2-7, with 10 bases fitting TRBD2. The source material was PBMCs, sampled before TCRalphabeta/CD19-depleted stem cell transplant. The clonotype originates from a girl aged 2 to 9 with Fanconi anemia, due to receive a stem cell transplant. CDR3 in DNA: TGCGCCAGCAGCTTGGAACTAGCGGGACCCCGCTCCTACGAGCAGTACTTC. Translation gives CASSLELAGPRSYEQYF.